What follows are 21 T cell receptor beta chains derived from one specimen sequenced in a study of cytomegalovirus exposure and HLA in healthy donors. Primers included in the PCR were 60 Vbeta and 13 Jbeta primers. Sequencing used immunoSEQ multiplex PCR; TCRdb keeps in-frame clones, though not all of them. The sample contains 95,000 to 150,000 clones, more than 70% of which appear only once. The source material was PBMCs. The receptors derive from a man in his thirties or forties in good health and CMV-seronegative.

The CDR3 loop is CASSLSVGTGVYGYTF. The CDR3 nucleotides are TGTGCCAGCAGCTTAAGTGTTGGGACAGGGGTTTATGGCTACACCTTC. The J gene is TRBJ1-2, the V gene TRBV7-9, with 10 bases identical to TRBD1. Trimming cost V 2 bases and J 5 bases; bases outside gene matches: 8. This CDR3 has 16 residues. Germline assignment: CDR1 SEHNR and CDR2 FQNEAQ (reference sequence).

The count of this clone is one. Here the CDR3 DNA reads TGTGCCAGCAGTTCAAAACAGGGTTTCTTGAGCACAGATACGCAGTATTTT. Its protein is CASSSKQGFLSTDTQYF. V and J are TRBV5-6 and TRBJ2-3, with a possible D match to TRBD1 (6 bases). CDR1 is SGHDT, CDR2 YYEEEE, per germline. V was shortened by 5 bases and J by 0 bases, with 19 bases between the two germline ends. This CDR3 region has 17 residues. Full variable domain (missing parts from reference TRBV5-6 and TRBJ2-3): DAGVTQSPTHLIKTRGQQVTLRCSPKSGHDTVSWYQQALGQGPQFIFQYYEEEERQRGNFPDRFSGHQFPNYSSELNVNALLLGDSALYLCASSSKQGFLSTDTQYFGPGTRLTVL.

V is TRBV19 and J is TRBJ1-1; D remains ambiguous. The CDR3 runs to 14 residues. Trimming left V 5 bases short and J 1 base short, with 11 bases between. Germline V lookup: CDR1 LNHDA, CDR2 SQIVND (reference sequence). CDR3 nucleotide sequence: TGTGCCAGTAGTGGGCTCGGAGGGAACACTGAAGCTTTCTTT. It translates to CASSGLGGNTEAFF.

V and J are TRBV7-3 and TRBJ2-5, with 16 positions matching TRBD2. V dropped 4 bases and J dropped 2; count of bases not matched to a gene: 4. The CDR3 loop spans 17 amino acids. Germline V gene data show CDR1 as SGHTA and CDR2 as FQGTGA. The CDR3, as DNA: TGTGCCAGCAGCTGGGGACTAGCGGGGGGGCGACAAGAGACCCAGTACTTC. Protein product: CASSWGLAGGRQETQYF.

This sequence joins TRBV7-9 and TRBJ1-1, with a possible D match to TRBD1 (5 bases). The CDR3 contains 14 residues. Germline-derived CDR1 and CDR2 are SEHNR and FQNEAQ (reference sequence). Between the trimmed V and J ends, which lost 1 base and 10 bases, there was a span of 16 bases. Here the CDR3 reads CASSLVGQDPGAFF. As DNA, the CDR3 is TGTGCCAGCAGCTTAGTGGGGCAGGATCCTGGAGCTTTCTTT. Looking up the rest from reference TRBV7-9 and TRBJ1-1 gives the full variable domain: DTGVSQNPRHKITKRGQNVTFRCDPISEHNRLYWYRQTLGQGPEFLTYFQNEAQLEKSRLLSDRFSAERPKGSFSTLEIQRTEQGDSAMYLCASSLVGQDPGAFFGQGTRLTVV.

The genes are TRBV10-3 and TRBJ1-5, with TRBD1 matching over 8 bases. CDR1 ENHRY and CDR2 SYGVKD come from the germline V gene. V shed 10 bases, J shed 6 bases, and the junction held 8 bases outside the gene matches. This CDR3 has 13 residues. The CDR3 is CATQTGVGQPQHF. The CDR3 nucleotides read TGTGCCACTCAGACAGGGGTCGGTCAGCCCCAGCATTTT.

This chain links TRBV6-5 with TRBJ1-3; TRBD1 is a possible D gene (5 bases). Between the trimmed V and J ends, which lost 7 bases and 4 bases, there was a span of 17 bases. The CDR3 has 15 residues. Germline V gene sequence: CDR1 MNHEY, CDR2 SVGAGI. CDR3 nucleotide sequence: TGTGCCAGCACCATGGAGGGGTTGGGCGGAAACACCATATATTTT. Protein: CASTMEGLGGNTIYF.

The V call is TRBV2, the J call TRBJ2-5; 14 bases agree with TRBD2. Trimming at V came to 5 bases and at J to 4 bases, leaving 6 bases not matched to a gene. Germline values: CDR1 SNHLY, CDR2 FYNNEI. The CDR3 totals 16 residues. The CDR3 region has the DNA TGTGCCAGCAGTTGGAGACTAGCGGGGGGGCTAGAGACCCAGTACTTC. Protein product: CASSWRLAGGLETQYF.

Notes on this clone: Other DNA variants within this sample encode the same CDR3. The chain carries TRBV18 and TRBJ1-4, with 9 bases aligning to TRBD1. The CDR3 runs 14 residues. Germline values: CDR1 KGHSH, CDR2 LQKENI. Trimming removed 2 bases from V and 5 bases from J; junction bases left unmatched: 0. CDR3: CASSPDRGNEKLFF. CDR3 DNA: TGTGCCAGCTCACCAGACAGGGGGAATGAAAAACTGTTTTTT.

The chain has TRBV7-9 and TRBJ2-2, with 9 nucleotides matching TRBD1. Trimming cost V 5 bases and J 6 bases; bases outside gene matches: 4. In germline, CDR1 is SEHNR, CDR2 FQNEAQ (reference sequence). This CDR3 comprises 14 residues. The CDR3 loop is CASSANRGPGELFF. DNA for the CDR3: TGTGCCAGCAGCGCCAACAGGGGGCCCGGGGAGCTGTTTTTT.

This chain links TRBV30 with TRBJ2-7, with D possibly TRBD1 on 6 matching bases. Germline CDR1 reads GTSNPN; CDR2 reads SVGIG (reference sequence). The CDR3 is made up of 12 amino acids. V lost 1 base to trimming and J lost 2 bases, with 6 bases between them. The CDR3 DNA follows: TGTGCCTGGAGTGACAGGGCCTACGAGCAGTACTTC. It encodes CAWSDRAYEQYF.

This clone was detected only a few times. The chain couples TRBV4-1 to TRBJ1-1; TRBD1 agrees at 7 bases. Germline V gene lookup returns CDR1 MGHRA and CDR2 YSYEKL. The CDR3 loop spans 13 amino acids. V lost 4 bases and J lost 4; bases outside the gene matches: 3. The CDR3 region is CASSLGTVTEAFF. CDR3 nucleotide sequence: TGCGCCAGCAGCCTAGGGACAGTCACTGAAGCTTTCTTT.

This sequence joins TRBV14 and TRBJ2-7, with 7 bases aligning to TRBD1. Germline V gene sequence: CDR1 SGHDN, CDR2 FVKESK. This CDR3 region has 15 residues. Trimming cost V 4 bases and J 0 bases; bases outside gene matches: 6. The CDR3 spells CASSRQGTRSYEQYF. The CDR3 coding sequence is TGTGCCAGCAGCCGACAGGGCACGCGCTCCTACGAGCAGTACTTC.

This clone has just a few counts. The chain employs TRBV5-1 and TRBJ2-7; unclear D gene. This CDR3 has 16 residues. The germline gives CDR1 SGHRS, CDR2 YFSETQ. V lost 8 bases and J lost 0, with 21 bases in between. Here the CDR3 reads CARLSGPQICSYEQYF. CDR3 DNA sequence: TGCGCCAGGTTGTCGGGTCCCCAAATATGCTCCTACGAGCAGTACTTC.

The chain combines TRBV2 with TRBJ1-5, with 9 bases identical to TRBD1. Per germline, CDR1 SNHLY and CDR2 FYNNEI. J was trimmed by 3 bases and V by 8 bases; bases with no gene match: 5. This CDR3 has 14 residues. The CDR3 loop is CASGGTGPNQPQHF. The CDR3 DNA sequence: TGTGCCAGCGGGGGGACAGGGCCCAATCAGCCCCAGCATTTT.

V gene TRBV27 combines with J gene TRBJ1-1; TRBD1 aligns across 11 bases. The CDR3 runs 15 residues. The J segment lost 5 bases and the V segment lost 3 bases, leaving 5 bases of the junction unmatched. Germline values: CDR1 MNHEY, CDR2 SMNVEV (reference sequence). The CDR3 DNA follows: TGTGCCAGCAGTTTCGGGACAGGGGGGCGAACTGAAGCTTTCTTT. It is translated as CASSFGTGGRTEAFF.

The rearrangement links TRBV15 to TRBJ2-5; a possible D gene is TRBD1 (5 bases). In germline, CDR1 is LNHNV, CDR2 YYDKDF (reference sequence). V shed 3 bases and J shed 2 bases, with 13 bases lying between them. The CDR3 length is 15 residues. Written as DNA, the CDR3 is TGTGCCACCAGCAGTTCCAGGGAAGGACAAGAGACCCAGTACTTC. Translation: CATSSSREGQETQYF.

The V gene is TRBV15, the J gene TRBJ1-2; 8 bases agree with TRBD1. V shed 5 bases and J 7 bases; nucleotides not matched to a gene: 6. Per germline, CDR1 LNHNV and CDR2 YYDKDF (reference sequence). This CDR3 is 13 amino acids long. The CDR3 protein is CATSDRTGFGYTF. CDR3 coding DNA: TGTGCCACCAGCGACCGGACAGGGTTTGGCTACACCTTC.

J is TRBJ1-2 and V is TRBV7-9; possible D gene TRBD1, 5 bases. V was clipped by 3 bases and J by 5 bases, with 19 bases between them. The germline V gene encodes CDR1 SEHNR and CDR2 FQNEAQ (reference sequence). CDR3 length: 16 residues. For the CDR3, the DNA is TGTGCCAGCAGCTTGGGTGATGGGACTGATCAATATGGCTACACCTTC. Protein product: CASSLGDGTDQYGYTF.

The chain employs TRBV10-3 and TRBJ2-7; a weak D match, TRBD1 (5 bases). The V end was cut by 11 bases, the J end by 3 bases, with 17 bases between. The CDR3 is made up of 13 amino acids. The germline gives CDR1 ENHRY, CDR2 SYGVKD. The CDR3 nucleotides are TGTGCCGCGGCCAGGGTCCCCCACTACGAGCAGTACTTC. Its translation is CAAARVPHYEQYF.

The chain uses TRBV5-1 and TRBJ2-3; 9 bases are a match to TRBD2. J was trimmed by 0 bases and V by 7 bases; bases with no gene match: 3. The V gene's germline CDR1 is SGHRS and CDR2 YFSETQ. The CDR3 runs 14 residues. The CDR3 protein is CASRAGGSTDTQYF. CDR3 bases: TGCGCCAGCCGTGCGGGGGGGAGCACAGATACGCAGTATTTT.